A selection of T cell receptor beta chains follows, all from one sample in a study of PD-L1 blockade in urothelial cancer. Assay used: immunoSEQ multiplex PCR; TCRdb lists only in-frame clones, some missing. The sample comprises 46,000 or so clones, roughly 86% of which are singletons, and less than 11% rests with the top ten. The sequencing here drew on PBMCs, taken around atezolizumab (anti-PD-L1) treatment. Every receptor here comes from a man in his sixties with urothelial cancer. The CDR3 runs from the conserved cysteine through the conserved F or W. A D gene is named only where the DNA matches it firmly. Size tells how often a clone was seen (once, few, many) or the class of an expanded clone, and some rows leave it out.

TRBJ2-5	TRBD2	TRBV4-1	once	CASSQDFSGGAGETQYF	TGCGCCAGCAGCCAAGATTTTTCCGGGGGGGCCGGGGAGACCCAGTACTTC
TRBJ1-1	TRBD1	TRBV14	NA	CASNRDRNTEAFF	TGTGCCAGTAACCGGGACAGGAACACTGAAGCTTTCTTT
TRBJ2-7	NA	TRBV20-1	NA	CSATGAYEQYF	TGCAGTGCGACTGGCGCCTACGAGCAGTACTTC
TRBJ2-1	TRBD2	TRBV9	NA	CASSARTSGRNEQFF	TGTGCCAGCAGCGCCCGGACTAGCGGTCGGAATGAGCAGTTCTTC
TRBJ2-1	TRBD2	TRBV4-2	NA	CASSHSGGRNEQFF	TGTGCCAGCAGCCATTCGGGGGGGCGTAATGAGCAGTTCTTC
TRBJ2-2	NA	TRBV29-1	NA	CSVRREKGTGELFF	TGCAGCGTTCGCAGGGAAAAGGGCACCGGGGAGCTGTTTTTT
TRBJ1-1	TRBD1	TRBV7-9	NA	CASSSIPGQGNTEAFF	TGTGCCAGCAGCTCGATCCCGGGACAGGGAAACACTGAAGCTTTCTTT
TRBJ2-2	TRBD2	TRBV7-3	NA	CASSLVGGGLTGELFF	TGTGCCAGCAGCTTAGTCGGGGGGGGCCTCACCGGGGAGCTGTTTTTT
TRBJ2-3	TRBD2	TRBV7-3	NA	CASSLRPGTSGGRDTQYF	TGTGCCAGCAGCCTAAGACCCGGGACTAGCGGTGGTAGGGATACGCAGTATTTT
TRBJ1-5	TRBD1	TRBV11-2	NA	CASHLPLRGMVQPQHF	TGTGCCAGCCACCTCCCCCTCAGGGGGATGGTACAGCCCCAGCATTTT
TRBJ2-3	NA	TRBV7-3	NA	CASSPTGGTDTQYF	TGTGCCAGCAGCCCCACCGGGGGCACAGATACGCAGTATTTT
TRBJ1-2	NA	TRBV4-3	NA	CASSQDSRGAFGYTF	TGCGCCAGCAGCCAAGATTCTAGGGGCGCGTTTGGCTACACCTTC
TRBJ1-6	TRBD1	TRBV19	NA	CASSRLGTGARSYNSPLHF	TGTGCCAGTAGTAGGCTCGGGACAGGGGCTCGCTCCTATAATTCACCCCTCCACTTT
TRBJ2-7	NA	TRBV14	NA	CASSPRQGQYVEQYF	TGTGCCAGCAGCCCACGCCAAGGACAGTATGTAGAGCAGTACTTC
TRBJ1-5	NA	TRBV19	NA	CASSMVRGLADQPQHF	TGTGCCAGTAGTATGGTTAGAGGACTAGCCGATCAGCCCCAGCATTTT
TRBJ1-5	NA	TRBV5-1	NA	CASSLVSGGNQPQHF	TGCGCCAGCAGCTTGGTTTCAGGGGGCAATCAGCCCCAGCATTTT
TRBJ2-1	TRBD2	TRBV4-3	NA	CASSQDRGLAGGEQFF	TGCGCCAGCAGCCAAGATCGGGGACTAGCGGGGGGTGAGCAGTTCTTC
TRBJ2-5	TRBD1	TRBV23-1	NA	CASSQSVRGLETQYF	TGCGCCAGCAGTCAATCGGTTAGGGGGCTAGAGACCCAGTACTTC
TRBJ2-3	TRBD1	TRBV9	NA	CASTGRTGADTQYF	TGTGCCAGCACCGGACGCACAGGGGCAGATACGCAGTATTTT
TRBJ1-6	NA	TRBV5-1	NA	CASSLAYRYSPLHF	TGCGCCAGCAGCTTGGCCTACAGGTATTCACCCCTCCACTTT
TRBJ2-7	TRBD2	TRBV11-2	NA	CASRAIGGIPYEQYF	TGTGCCAGCAGAGCGATCGGGGGGATCCCCTACGAGCAGTACTTC
TRBJ1-5	NA	TRBV7-6	NA	CASSKTREGPQHF	TGTGCCAGCAGCAAGACCCGGGAGGGGCCCCAGCATTTT
TRBJ2-4	NA	TRBV6-1	NA	CASRQIDRSKNIQYF	TGTGCCAGCAGGCAAATCGACAGGTCCAAAAACATTCAGTACTTC
TRBJ1-2	NA	TRBV19	NA	CASSIRTDYNYGYTF	TGTGCCAGTAGTATAAGGACAGATTATAACTATGGCTACACCTTC
TRBJ2-7	NA	TRBV5-5	NA	CASSLSPNAPYEQYF	TGTGCCAGCAGCTTGTCCCCTAATGCGCCCTACGAGCAGTACTTC
TRBJ2-5	NA	TRBV2	NA	CASRGWDSFRGGETQYF	TGTGCCAGCAGAGGGTGGGACAGTTTTCGGGGGGGGGAGACCCAGTACTTC
TRBJ2-2	TRBD1	TRBV7-3	NA	CASSSGTGPGELFF	TGTGCCAGCAGCTCCGGGACAGGGCCCGGGGAGCTGTTTTTT
TRBJ1-1	NA	TRBV28	NA	CASSPYTNTEAFF	TGTGCCAGCAGCCCCTATACCAACACTGAAGCTTTCTTT
TRBJ2-1	TRBD2	TRBV14	NA	CASSQGLAGGHDEQFF	TGTGCCAGCAGCCAAGGACTAGCGGGGGGTCACGATGAGCAGTTCTTC
TRBJ2-7	NA	TRBV5-1	once	CASSLVAEQTYEQYF	TGCGCCAGCAGCTTGGTGGCGGAGCAAACCTACGAGCAGTACTTC
TRBJ2-7	TRBD1	TRBV6-5	NA	CASRDRVTYEQYF	TGTGCCAGCAGGGACAGGGTAACCTACGAGCAGTACTTC
TRBJ2-7	NA	TRBV6-5	once	CASHDRSTYEQYF	TGTGCCAGCCACGACAGGTCAACCTACGAGCAGTACTTC
TRBJ1-5	NA	TRBV18	NA	CASSPQNQPQHF	TGTGCCAGCTCACCGCAGAATCAGCCCCAGCATTTT
TRBJ2-7	NA	TRBV27	NA	CASSSPGEPTYEQYF	TGTGCCAGCAGTTCCCCGGGGGAACCTACCTACGAGCAGTACTTC
TRBJ1-2	TRBD1	TRBV5-6	NA	CASSLPIRDRGYYGYTF	TGTGCCAGCAGCTTGCCGATCCGGGACAGGGGTTACTATGGCTACACCTTC
TRBJ2-5	NA	TRBV10-3	NA	CATRRINQETQYF	TGTGCCACGCGTAGAATAAATCAAGAGACCCAGTACTTC
TRBJ2-7	TRBD2	TRBV10-1	NA	CASSENAGDEQYF	TGCGCCAGCAGTGAGAACGCGGGGGACGAGCAGTACTTC
TRBJ2-7	TRBD2	TRBV7-8	NA	CASSRTSGGTSYEQYF	TGTGCCAGCAGCCGAACTAGCGGGGGGACTTCCTACGAGCAGTACTTC
TRBJ2-5	NA	TRBV11-3	once	CASSLVRSSQETQYF	TGTGCCAGCAGCTTAGTCCGGAGCTCCCAAGAGACCCAGTACTTC
TRBJ2-1	NA	TRBV7-2	NA	CASSLASHGYYNEQFF	TGTGCCAGCAGCTTAGCTAGCCACGGCTACTACAATGAGCAGTTCTTC
TRBJ2-5	TRBD1	TRBV27	NA	CASSLDRGVGETQYF	TGTGCCAGCAGTCTCGACAGGGGGGTTGGGGAGACCCAGTACTTC
TRBJ1-1	NA	TRBV9	NA	CASSAQIEDTEAFF	TGTGCCAGCAGCGCCCAAATCGAGGACACTGAAGCTTTCTTT
TRBJ2-7	TRBD2	TRBV27	once	CASKSSGTSRHEQYF	TGTGCCAGCAAATCATCCGGGACTAGTCGACACGAGCAGTACTTC
TRBJ1-2	NA	TRBV18	NA	CASSPSGFGYTF	TGTGCCAGCTCACCTTCAGGGTTTGGCTACACCTTC
TRBJ2-7	TRBD2	TRBV19	few	CASSIAGGYEQYF	TGTGCCAGTAGTATAGCGGGGGGCTACGAGCAGTACTTC
TRBJ1-1	NA	TRBV5-1	NA	CASSNTTGYYTEAFF	TGCGCCAGCAGCAACACGACAGGTTACTACACTGAAGCTTTCTTT
TRBJ1-1	NA	TRBV7-9	NA	CASSLRTGRVRGVNTEAFF	TGTGCCAGCAGCTTAAGGACTGGGAGGGTCCGAGGGGTGAACACTGAAGCTTTCTTT
TRBJ2-1	TRBD1	TRBV29-1	NA	CSDQDRAYNEQFF	TGCAGCGACCAAGACAGGGCCTACAATGAGCAGTTCTTC
TRBJ1-1	TRBD1	TRBV19	NA	CASSDRGRNTEAFF	TGTGCCAGTAGTGACAGGGGCCGGAACACTGAAGCTTTCTTT
TRBJ1-5	NA	TRBV7-2	NA	CASSLLRQPQHF	TGTGCCAGCAGCTTGCTACGTCAGCCCCAGCATTTT
TRBJ2-1	TRBD1	TRBV28	NA	CASRDRDRVHNEQFF	TGTGCCAGCAGGGACCGGGACAGGGTTCACAATGAGCAGTTCTTC
TRBJ1-1	TRBD1	TRBV9	few	CASSVRGQGEAFF	TGTGCCAGCAGCGTAAGGGGACAGGGTGAAGCTTTCTTT
TRBJ2-3	NA	TRBV2	NA	CATHKGGGEEDTQYF	TGTGCCACTCATAAGGGGGGGGGCGAAGAAGATACGCAGTATTTT
TRBJ1-5	NA	TRBV7-8	few	CASSLGENQPQHF	TGTGCCAGCAGCTTAGGAGAAAATCAGCCCCAGCATTTT